This entry concerns a single TCR beta chain. The CDR3 extends over 14 amino acids. From germline, CDR1 is SGHAT and CDR2 FQNNGV. V shed 5 bases, J shed 4 bases, and the junction held 5 bases outside the gene matches. Profiling that covered TCR beta VDJ and CDR3 relied on genomic DNA as its template. TCRdb re-derived calls from the reads in MiXCR, one entry per CDR3 protein. The profile shows about 220,000 distinct CDR3 sequences, roughly 35% of them singletons. These data belong to a study of CD8+CD57+ T cells in acquired aplastic anemia. The J gene is TRBJ1-5, the V gene TRBV11-2, with 7 bases matching TRBD1. The receptor was derived from a human donor in good health, serving as a control. What was sequenced was sorted CD4+, CD8+, or CD8+CD57+ T cells (not recorded which) from PBMCs. CDR3 protein: CASSIGQANQPQHF. CDR3 in DNA: TGTGCCAGCAGCATCGGACAGGCTAATCAGCCCCAGCATTTT.